These 17 T cell receptor beta chains originate from one sample sequenced in a study of T cell responses to AZD1222 COVID-19 vaccine. Here immunoSEQ multiplex PCR was the method, and the copy in TCRdb shows in-frame clones only, minus some. The table shows about 73,000 clones, with around 88% occurring only once. This material consisted of peripheral blood, taken on day 0 of AZD1222 vaccination. All receptors derive from an adult in good health.

V gene TRBV9 combines with J gene TRBJ2-7, with 11 bases lining up with TRBD2. After removal of 4 bases from V and 4 bases from J, the junction contained 4 bases not matched to a gene. CDR3 size: 14 residues. CDR1 and CDR2 (germline): SGDLS, YYNGEE. CDR3: CASSSGTSGYEQYF. CDR3 coding DNA: TGTGCCAGCAGCTCCGGGACTAGCGGTTACGAGCAGTACTTC.

The count of this clone is one. The chain carries TRBV28 and TRBJ1-6, with a possible D match to TRBD1 (5 bases). The CDR3 sequence is 15 residues long. Germline V gives CDR1 MDHEN, CDR2 SYDVKM. V lost 3 bases and J lost 7, with 13 bases in between. The CDR3 DNA follows: TGTGCCAGCAGTTTCAGGGTGGGTGGCAATTCACCCCTCCACTTT. It codes for CASSFRVGGNSPLHF.

The chain couples TRBV3-1 (or the pseudogene TRBV3-2) to TRBJ2-1, with D hard to call. The CDR3 is made up of 15 amino acids. V lost 4 bases and J lost 2, with 12 bases in between. Germline values: CDR1 LGHDT, CDR2 YNNKEL (reference sequence). CDR3 in amino acids: CASSRGASPYNEQFF. The CDR3 region has the DNA TGTGCCAGCAGCCGCGGCGCTTCGCCCTACAATGAGCAGTTCTTC.

This rearrangement joins TRBV7-9 to TRBJ1-4; 12 nucleotides line up with TRBD1. Germline loops: CDR1 SEHNR, CDR2 FQNEAQ (reference sequence). V shed 4 bases and J 2 bases; nucleotides not matched to a gene: 2. CDR3 size: 16 residues. CDR3 in DNA: TGTGCCAGCAGCTCCGGGACAGGGGGCACTAATGAAAAACTGTTTTTT. Its translation is CASSSGTGGTNEKLFF.

V is TRBV27 and J is TRBJ1-2; no clear D. V lost 8 bases and J lost 9, with 16 bases in between. This CDR3 has 12 residues. Germline values: CDR1 MNHEY, CDR2 SMNVEV (reference sequence). The CDR3 here is CASGDRRVRYTF. The CDR3 coding sequence is TGTGCCAGCGGTGATCGGAGGGTCCGCTACACCTTC.

The chain combines TRBV3-1 (or the pseudogene TRBV3-2) with TRBJ2-2; D ambiguous. There are 13 residues in the CDR3. Looked up from germline, CDR1 is LGHDT and CDR2 is YNNKEL (reference sequence). V was pared by 2 bases and J by 4 bases, with 5 bases between. The chain's CDR3 is CASSQPSTGELFF. The CDR3 nucleotides are TGTGCCAGCAGCCAACCTAGCACCGGGGAGCTGTTTTTT.

The CDR3 is CASSLTAGRPLSPQHF. DNA for the CDR3: TGTGCCAGCAGTTTAACGGCAGGGCGTCCATTGAGTCCCCAGCATTTT. The gene calls are TRBV27 and TRBJ1-5; a possible D gene is TRBD1 (5 bases). The CDR3 covers 16 residues. Per germline, CDR1 MNHEY and CDR2 SMNVEV (reference sequence). The V end lost 2 bases, the J end lost 10 bases, and 21 bases lay between the germline ends.

The genes are TRBV5-4 and TRBJ2-2; a weak D match, TRBD1 (6 bases). Per germline, CDR1 SGHNT and CDR2 YYREEE (reference sequence). V was clipped by 4 bases and J by 4 bases, with 29 bases between them. The CDR3 consists of 20 residues. CDR3 bases: TGTGCCAGCAGCCGTCCCGATCGGGCAGGGGTGGATGTTTTCACCGGGGAGCTGTTTTTT. This codes for CASSRPDRAGVDVFTGELFF.

The chain links TRBV10-1 to TRBJ1-3; no reliable D call. The germline V gene has CDR1 WNHNN and CDR2 SYGVQD (reference sequence). CDR3 size: 12 residues. V was cut by 8 bases and J by 2 bases, with 7 bases left in between. This chain's CDR3 is CASGSTGNTIYF. The CDR3, as DNA: TGCGCCAGCGGATCTACTGGAAACACCATATATTTT.

The chain recombines TRBV6-1 with TRBJ1-2, with D possibly TRBD1 on 5 matching bases. The CDR3 consists of 13 residues. The ends were cut back, 1 base at V and 5 bases at J, with 8 bases in the middle. CDR1 and CDR2 (germline): MNHNS, SASEGT. DNA for the CDR3: TGTGCCAGCAGTGAAGAGAGGACATATGGCTACACCTTC. Translated: CASSEERTYGYTF.

V gene TRBV12-5 combines with J gene TRBJ1-5; D remains ambiguous. CDR3 length: 13 residues. Looked up from germline, CDR1 is LGHNT and CDR2 is FRNRAP. The V gene lost 5 bases and the J gene lost 5 bases, with 10 bases spanning the gap. The CDR3 bases are TGTGCTAGTGGTCGCTTTGAGTATCAGCCCCAGCATTTT. The encoded protein is CASGRFEYQPQHF.

This chain connects TRBV11-2 to TRBJ2-5, with 13 bases identical to TRBD2. V was clipped by 1 base and J by 5 bases; unmatched bases: 10. The CDR3 extends over 18 amino acids. The V gene's germline CDR1 is SGHAT and CDR2 FQNNGV. CDR3 sequence: CASSLGALAGGQDETQYF. Written as DNA, the CDR3 is TGTGCCAGCAGCTTAGGGGCACTAGCGGGGGGGCAAGATGAGACCCAGTACTTC.

J is TRBJ1-2 and V is TRBV11-2; D may be TRBD1 (6 bases). The CDR3 is 14 amino acids. V shed 4 bases and J shed 5 bases, with 14 bases lying between them. Germline V gene data show CDR1 as SGHAT and CDR2 as FQNNGV. CDR3 residues: CASSSGTSLYGYTF. The CDR3 nucleotides read TGTGCCAGCAGCTCCGGGACATCTTTGTATGGCTACACCTTC. Full variable domain (remainder filled in from reference TRBV11-2 and TRBJ1-2): EAGVAQSPRYKIIEKRQSVAFWCNPISGHATLYWYQQILGQGPKLLIQFQNNGVVDDSQLPKDRFSAERLKGVDSTLKIQPAKLEDSAVYLCASSSGTSLYGYTFGSGTRLTVV.

The rearrangement joins TRBV5-1 to TRBJ2-7, with 7 positions matching TRBD2. CDR1 is SGHRS and CDR2 is YFSETQ in the germline V gene. CDR3 size: 14 residues. J was trimmed by 0 bases and V by 5 bases; bases with no gene match: 5. The CDR3 bases are TGCGCCAGCAGGGTGGGGGGGAGCTCCTACGAGCAGTACTTC. Its protein is CASRVGGSSYEQYF.

V gene TRBV6-5 combines with J gene TRBJ1-5, with 8 positions matching TRBD1. The CDR3 loop spans 15 amino acids. After removal of 7 bases from V and 1 base from J, the junction contained 6 bases not matched to a gene. Germline V gene lookup returns CDR1 MNHEY and CDR2 SVGAGI. The CDR3 DNA reads as TGTGCCAGCAAAGATAGACAGGGGAGCAATCAGCCCCAGCATTTT. It specifies CASKDRQGSNQPQHF.

The CDR3 spells CASSQVRAGSSYNEQFF. CDR3 in DNA: TGCGCCAGCAGCCAAGTTCGAGCGGGCAGCTCCTACAATGAGCAGTTCTTC. The V call is TRBV4-3, the J call TRBJ2-1; a possible D gene is TRBD2 (6 bases). V lost 1 base and J lost 0, with 13 bases in between. Germline CDR1 reads LGHNA; CDR2 reads YSLEER. The CDR3 extends over 17 amino acids.

The chain joins TRBV4-2 to TRBJ2-3; tentative D call: TRBD1 (7 bases). Germline V gives CDR1 LGHNA, CDR2 YNFKEQ. V was pared by 0 bases and J by 6 bases, with 13 bases between. CDR3 length: 15 residues. CDR3 sequence: CASSQETGRLDTQYF. DNA of the CDR3: TGTGCCAGCAGCCAAGAGACAGGGAGGCTCGATACGCAGTATTTT.